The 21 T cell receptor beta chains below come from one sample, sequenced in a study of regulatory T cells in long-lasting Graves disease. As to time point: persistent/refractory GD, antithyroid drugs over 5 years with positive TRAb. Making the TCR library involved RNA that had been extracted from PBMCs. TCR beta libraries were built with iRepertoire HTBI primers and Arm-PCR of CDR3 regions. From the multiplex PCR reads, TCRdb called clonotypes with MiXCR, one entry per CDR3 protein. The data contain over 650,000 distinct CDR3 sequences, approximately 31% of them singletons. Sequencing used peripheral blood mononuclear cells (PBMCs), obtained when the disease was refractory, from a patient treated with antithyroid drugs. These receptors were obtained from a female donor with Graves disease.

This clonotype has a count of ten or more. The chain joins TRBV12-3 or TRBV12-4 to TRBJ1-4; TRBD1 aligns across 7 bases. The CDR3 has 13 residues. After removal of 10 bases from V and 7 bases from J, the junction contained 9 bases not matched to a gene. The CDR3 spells CATRQGGGEKLFF. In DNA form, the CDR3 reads TGTGCCACTCGACAGGGAGGGGGTGAAAAACTGTTTTTT.

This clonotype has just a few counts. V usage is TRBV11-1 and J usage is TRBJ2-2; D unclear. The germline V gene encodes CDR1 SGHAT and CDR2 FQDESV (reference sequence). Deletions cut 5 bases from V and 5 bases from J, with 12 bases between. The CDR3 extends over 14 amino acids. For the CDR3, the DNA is TGTGCCAGCAGCGGTAGCCGAGGTACCGGGGAGCTGTTTTTT. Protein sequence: CASSGSRGTGELFF. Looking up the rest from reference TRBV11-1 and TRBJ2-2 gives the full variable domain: EAEVAQSPRYKITEKSQAVAFWCDPISGHATLYWYRQILGQGPELLVQFQDESVVDDSQLPKDRFSAERLKGVDSTLKIQPAELGDSAMYLCASSGSRGTGELFFGEGSRLTVL.

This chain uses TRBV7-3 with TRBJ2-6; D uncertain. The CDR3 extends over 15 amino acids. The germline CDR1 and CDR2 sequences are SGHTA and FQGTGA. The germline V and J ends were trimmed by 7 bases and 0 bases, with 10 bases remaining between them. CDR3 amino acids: CASNLPSSGANVLTF. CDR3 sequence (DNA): TGTGCCAGCAACCTCCCTAGCTCTGGGGCCAACGTCCTGACTTTC.

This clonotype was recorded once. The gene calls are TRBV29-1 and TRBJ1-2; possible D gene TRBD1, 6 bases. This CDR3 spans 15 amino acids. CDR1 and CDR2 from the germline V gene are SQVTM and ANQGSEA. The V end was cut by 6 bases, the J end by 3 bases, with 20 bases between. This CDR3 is CSVVTGSPGDYGYTF. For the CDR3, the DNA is TGCAGCGTGGTAACAGGGAGCCCGGGGGACTATGGCTACACCTTC.

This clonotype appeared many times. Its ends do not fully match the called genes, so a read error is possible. Written as DNA, the CDR3 is TGCGCCAGCAGGGGACAACGGAACACTGAAGCTTTCTTT. Translating gives CASRGQRNTEAFF. The rearrangement links TRBV12-3 or TRBV12-4 to TRBJ1-1, with D perhaps matching TRBD1 (6 bases). The CDR3 loop spans 13 amino acids.

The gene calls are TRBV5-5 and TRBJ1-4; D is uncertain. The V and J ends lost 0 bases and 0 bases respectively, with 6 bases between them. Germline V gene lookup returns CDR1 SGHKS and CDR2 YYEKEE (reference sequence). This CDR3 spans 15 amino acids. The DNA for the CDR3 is TGTGCCAGCAGCTTGGATTTCGCAACTAATGAAAAACTGTTTTTT. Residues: CASSLDFATNEKLFF.

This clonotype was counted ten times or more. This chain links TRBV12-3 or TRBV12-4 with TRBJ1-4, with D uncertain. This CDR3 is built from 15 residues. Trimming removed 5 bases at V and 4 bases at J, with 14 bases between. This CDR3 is CASSPAAGFNEKLFF. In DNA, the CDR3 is TGTGCCAGCAGTCCCGCCGCGGGATTTAATGAAAAACTGTTTTTT.

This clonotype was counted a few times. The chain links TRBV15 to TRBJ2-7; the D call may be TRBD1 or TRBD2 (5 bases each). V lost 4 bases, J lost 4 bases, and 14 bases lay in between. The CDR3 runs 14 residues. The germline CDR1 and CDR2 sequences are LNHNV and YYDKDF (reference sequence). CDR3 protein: CATSIPGTEYEQYF. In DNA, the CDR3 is TGTGCCACCAGCATACCCGGGACGGAATACGAGCAGTACTTC.

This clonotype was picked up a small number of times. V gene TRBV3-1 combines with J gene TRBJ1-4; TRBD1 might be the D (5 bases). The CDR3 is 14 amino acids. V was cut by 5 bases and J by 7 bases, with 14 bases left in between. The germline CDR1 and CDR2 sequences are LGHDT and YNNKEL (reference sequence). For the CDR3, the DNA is TGTGCCAGCAGCATCCCGGGACGTACTGAAAAACTGTTTTTT. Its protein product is CASSIPGRTEKLFF. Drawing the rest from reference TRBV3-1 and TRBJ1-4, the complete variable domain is DTAVSQTPKYLVTQMGNDKSIKCEQNLGHDTMYWYKQDSKKFLKIMFSYNNKELIINETVPNRFSPKSPDKAHLNLHINSLELGDSAVYFCASSIPGRTEKLFFGSGTQLSVL.

The chain's CDR3 is CASSPQKWGIADTQYF. Here the CDR3 DNA reads TGTGCCAGCAGCCCCCAAAAATGGGGGATCGCAGATACGCAGTATTTT. The V call is TRBV27, the J call TRBJ2-3; D assignment may be TRBD1 or TRBD2 (5 bases each). The CDR3 covers 16 residues. The germline V gene has CDR1 MNHEY and CDR2 SMNVEV (reference sequence). Trimming removed 6 bases from V and 4 bases from J, with 20 bases in between.

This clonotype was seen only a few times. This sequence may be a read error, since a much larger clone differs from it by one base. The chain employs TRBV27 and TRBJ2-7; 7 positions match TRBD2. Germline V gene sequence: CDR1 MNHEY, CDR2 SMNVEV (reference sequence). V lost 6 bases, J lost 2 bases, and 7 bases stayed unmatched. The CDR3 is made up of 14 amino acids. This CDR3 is CASSRRENTYEQYF. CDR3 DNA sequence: TGTGCCAGCAGCCGGCGGGAGAACACCTACGAGCAGTACTTC.

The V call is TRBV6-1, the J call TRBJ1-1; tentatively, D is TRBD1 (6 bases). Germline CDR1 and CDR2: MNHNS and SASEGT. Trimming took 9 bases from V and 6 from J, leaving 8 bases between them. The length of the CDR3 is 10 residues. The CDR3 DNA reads TGTGCCAGTCAGGGGCCTGAAGCTTTCTTT. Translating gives CASQGPEAFF.

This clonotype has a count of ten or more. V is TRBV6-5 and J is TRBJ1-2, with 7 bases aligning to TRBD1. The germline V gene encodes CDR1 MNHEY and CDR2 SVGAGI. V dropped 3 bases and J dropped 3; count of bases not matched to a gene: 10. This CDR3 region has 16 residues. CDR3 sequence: CASSYLPTGTDYGYTF. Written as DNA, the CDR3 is TGTGCCAGCAGTTATCTGCCCACCGGGACAGACTATGGCTACACCTTC.

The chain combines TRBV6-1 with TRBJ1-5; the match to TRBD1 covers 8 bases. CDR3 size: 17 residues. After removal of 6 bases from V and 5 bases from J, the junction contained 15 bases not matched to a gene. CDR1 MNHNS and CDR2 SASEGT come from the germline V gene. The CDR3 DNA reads TGTGCCAGCAGACCCGGACTCGTTGGACAGGGATATCAGCCCCAGCATTTT. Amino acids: CASRPGLVGQGYQPQHF.

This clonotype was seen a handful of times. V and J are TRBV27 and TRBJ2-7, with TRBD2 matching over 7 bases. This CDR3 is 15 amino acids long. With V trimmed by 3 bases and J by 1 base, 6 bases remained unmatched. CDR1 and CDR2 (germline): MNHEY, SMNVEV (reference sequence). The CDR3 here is CASSFAAAGSYEQYF. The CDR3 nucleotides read TGTGCCAGCAGTTTCGCGGCAGCGGGGTCCTACGAGCAGTACTTC.

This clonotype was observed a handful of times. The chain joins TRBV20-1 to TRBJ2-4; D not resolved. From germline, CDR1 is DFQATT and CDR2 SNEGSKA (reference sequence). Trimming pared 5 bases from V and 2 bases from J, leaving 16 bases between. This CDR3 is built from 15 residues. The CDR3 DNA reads TGCAGTGCTCCCTATCACGCGAACCCCAAAAACATTCAGTACTTC. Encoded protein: CSAPYHANPKNIQYF.

The CDR3: CASRPTLTDGNTIYF. In nucleotides, the CDR3 is TGTGCCAGCCGACCGACTCTTACCGATGGAAACACCATATATTTT. The rearrangement links TRBV5-6 to TRBJ1-3; the D is unclear. Germline CDR1 is SGHDT and CDR2 is YYEEEE. Trimming left V 7 bases short and J 3 bases short, with 17 bases between. The CDR3 spans 15 residues. The full variable domain, completed using reference TRBV5-6 and TRBJ1-3, is DAGVTQSPTHLIKTRGQQVTLRCSPKSGHDTVSWYQQALGQGPQFIFQYYEEEERQRGNFPDRFSGHQFPNYSSELNVNALLLGDSALYLCASRPTLTDGNTIYFGEGSWLTVV.

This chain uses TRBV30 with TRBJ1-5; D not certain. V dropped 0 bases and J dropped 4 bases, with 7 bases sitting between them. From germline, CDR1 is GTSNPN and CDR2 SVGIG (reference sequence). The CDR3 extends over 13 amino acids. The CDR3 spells CAWSVVENQPQHF. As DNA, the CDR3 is TGTGCCTGGAGTGTAGTAGAGAATCAGCCCCAGCATTTT.

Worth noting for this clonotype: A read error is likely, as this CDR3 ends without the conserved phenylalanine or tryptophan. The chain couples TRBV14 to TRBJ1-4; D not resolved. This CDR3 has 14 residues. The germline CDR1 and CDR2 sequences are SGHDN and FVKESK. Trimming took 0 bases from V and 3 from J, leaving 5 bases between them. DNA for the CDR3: TGTGCCAGCAGCCAAGAAGGACCTAATGAAAAACTGTTTCTT. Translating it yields CASSQEGPNEKLFL.

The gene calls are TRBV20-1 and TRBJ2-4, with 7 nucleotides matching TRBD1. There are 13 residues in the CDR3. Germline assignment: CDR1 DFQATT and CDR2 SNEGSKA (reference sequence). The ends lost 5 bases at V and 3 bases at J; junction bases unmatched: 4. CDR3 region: CSAPAGGKNIQYF. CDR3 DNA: TGCAGTGCTCCCGCAGGGGGCAAAAACATTCAGTACTTC.

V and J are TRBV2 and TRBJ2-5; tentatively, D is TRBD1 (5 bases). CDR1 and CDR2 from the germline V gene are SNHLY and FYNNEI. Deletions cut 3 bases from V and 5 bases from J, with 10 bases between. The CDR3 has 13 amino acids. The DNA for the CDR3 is TGTGCCAGCAGTGAGGGGCTAGGGGAGACCCAGTACTTC. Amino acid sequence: CASSEGLGETQYF.